Listed below are T cell receptor beta chains from one sample, sequenced in a study of blood T cells in healthy people across ages. TCRdb re-called the 5' RACE reads through MiXCR, storing one row per CDR3 protein. This table holds around 820,000 distinct CDR3 sequences, 20% to 25% found once. This same sample was also taken into another study, of T cells of mothers and their children.

Sample: blood. The receptors come from a boy younger than 18 in good health. Each CDR3 is given with its conserved first and last residue. The size of a clone is reported for some rows only, either as once, few or many, or as a class for expanded clones.

clone_size | v_call | cdr3_aa
many | TRBV20-1 | CSAPGFQETQYF
- | TRBV7-2 | CASSTGTSYQTQYF
- | TRBV7-2 | CASSLFGRGANTGELFF
- | TRBV19 | CASSLLGTGYSYEQYF
- | TRBV2 | CASSPHHNRGGGQETQYF
- | TRBV25-1 | CASSERTSGGILHQETQYF
- | TRBV7-3 | CASGQDKNIQYF
- | TRBV15 | CATRRTGQGDEELFF
few | TRBV5-1 | CASSSPTRRETQYF
- | TRBV7-2 | CASSPAPGTIWAEKLFF
- | TRBV6-1 | CAAQEINEKLFF
few | TRBV29-1 | CSVVSGTSGNEQYF
few | TRBV28 | CASIDRGASYEQYF
few | TRBV10-3 | CAISESPGESGYTF
- | TRBV12-3/TRBV12-4 | CASSLEGLDEQYF
few | TRBV20-1 | CSAVRTVQETQYF
few | TRBV19 | CASRHRGATEAFF
- | TRBV20-1 | CRATGAGNYGYTF
few | TRBV7-9 | CASSPDSDTDTQYF
few | TRBV4-1 | CASSQDGTQGHGELFF
few | TRBV28 | CASSLYPGGGNEQFF
few | TRBV29-1 | CSVEDLGTEEETQYF
- | TRBV4-3 | CASSQRSAGDSYEQYF
few | TRBV15 | CATSRDGNKPNIQYF
- | TRBV11-2 | CASSLVKSLAGGGPTDTQYF
- | TRBV6-1 | CASRQGPANTEAFF
- | TRBV14 | CASSQAGLASEQYF
few | TRBV7-2 | CASSLVGGDGPRGQPQHF
- | TRBV9 | CASSVGGVDAYEQYF
- | TRBV25-1 | CASRGLGKDYGYTF
- | TRBV7-9 | CASSLVRTFRDEQFF
- | TRBV5-1 | CASSFRTWPEIETQYF
- | TRBV20-1 | CSAPTDAQYF
many | TRBV29-1 | CSVAPGQMNTEAFF
once | TRBV20-1 | CSGGEPGNTEAFF
few | TRBV3-1 | CASSQTGWLNF
- | TRBV20-1 | CSASLQGGETQYF
- | TRBV20-1 | CSASPLALKGNEQFF
- | TRBV4-3 | CASSHRGAEAFF
- | TRBV7-6 | CASSLEDAASNEQFF
many | TRBV4-3 | CASSQEFPPYNEQFF